Each of the 5 T cell receptor beta chains below was sequenced from the same sample in a study of blood T cell repertoires in COVID-19. Method: immunoSEQ multiplex PCR; TCRdb's copy keeps in-frame clones and lacks some. Counted here are approximately 270,000 clones, roughly four fifths occurring once; the ten biggest clones make up about 9%. Sequenced material: peripheral blood. The origin of the receptors is an elderly man with acute or convalescent COVID-19.

CDR3 loop: CASRTQGYNEKLFF. In DNA, the CDR3 is TGTGCCAGCAGAACACAGGGATATAATGAAAAACTGTTTTTT. The J gene is TRBJ1-4, the V gene TRBV6-6, with TRBD1 as a possible D gene (6 bases). The CDR3 spans 14 residues. The ends were cut back, 6 bases at V and 4 bases at J, with 12 bases in the middle. Germline lookup yields CDR1 MNHNY and CDR2 SVGAGI (reference sequence).

The chain is built from TRBV4-2 and TRBJ2-2, with 16 bases aligning to TRBD2. Germline V gene lookup returns CDR1 LGHNA and CDR2 YNFKEQ. Germline trimming cut 4 bases from V and 7 bases from J; bases unmatched to any gene: 18. There are 21 residues in the CDR3. The CDR3 protein is CASSLRIAGTSGGAANGELFF. DNA of the CDR3: TGTGCCAGCAGCCTGCGAATTGCCGGGACTAGCGGGGGGGCCGCTAACGGGGAGCTGTTTTTT.

The chain carries TRBV21-1 and TRBJ1-5; the table's D gene call, TRBD1, was not cross checked with the DNA. TRBV21-1 is given as a pseudogene. CDR3 length equals 15 residues. CDR3 bases: TGTGCCAACGATAGGGGGATAGTTAGCAATCAGCCCCAGCATTTT. Its translation: CANDRGIVSNQPQHF.

The genes are TRBV3-1 (or the pseudogene TRBV3-2) and TRBJ2-3, with TRBD1 as a possible D gene (7 bases). V lost 4 bases and J 1 base, leaving 15 bases between the germline ends. The germline gives CDR1 LGHDT, CDR2 YNNKEL (reference sequence). CDR3 length: 16 amino acids. The CDR3, as DNA: TGTGCCAGCAGCCGCAGGGGGGACGGGGGCACAGATACGCAGTATTTT. Protein: CASSRRGDGGTDTQYF.

The genes are TRBV6-1 and TRBJ1-5; possibly TRBD1 for D (5 bases). The CDR3 extends over 15 amino acids. Trimming stripped 2 bases from V and 0 bases from J, with 8 bases between. In germline, CDR1 is MNHNS, CDR2 SASEGT. The DNA for the CDR3 is TGTGCCAGCAGTGAACAGGGAGGTAGCAATCAGCCCCAGCATTTT. It specifies CASSEQGGSNQPQHF.